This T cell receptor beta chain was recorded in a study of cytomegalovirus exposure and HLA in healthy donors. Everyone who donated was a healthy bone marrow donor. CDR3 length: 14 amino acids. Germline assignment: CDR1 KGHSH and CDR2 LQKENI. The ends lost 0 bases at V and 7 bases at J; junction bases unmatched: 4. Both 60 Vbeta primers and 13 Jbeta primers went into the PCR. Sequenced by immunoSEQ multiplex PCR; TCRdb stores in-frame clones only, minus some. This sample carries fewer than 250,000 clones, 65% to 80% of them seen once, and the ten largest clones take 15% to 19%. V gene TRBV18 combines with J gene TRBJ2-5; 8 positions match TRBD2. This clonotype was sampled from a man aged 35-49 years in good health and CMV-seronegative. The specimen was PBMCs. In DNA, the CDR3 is TGTGCCAGCTCACCACCGGGACTAGACGGGACCCAGTACTTC. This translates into CASSPPGLDGTQYF.